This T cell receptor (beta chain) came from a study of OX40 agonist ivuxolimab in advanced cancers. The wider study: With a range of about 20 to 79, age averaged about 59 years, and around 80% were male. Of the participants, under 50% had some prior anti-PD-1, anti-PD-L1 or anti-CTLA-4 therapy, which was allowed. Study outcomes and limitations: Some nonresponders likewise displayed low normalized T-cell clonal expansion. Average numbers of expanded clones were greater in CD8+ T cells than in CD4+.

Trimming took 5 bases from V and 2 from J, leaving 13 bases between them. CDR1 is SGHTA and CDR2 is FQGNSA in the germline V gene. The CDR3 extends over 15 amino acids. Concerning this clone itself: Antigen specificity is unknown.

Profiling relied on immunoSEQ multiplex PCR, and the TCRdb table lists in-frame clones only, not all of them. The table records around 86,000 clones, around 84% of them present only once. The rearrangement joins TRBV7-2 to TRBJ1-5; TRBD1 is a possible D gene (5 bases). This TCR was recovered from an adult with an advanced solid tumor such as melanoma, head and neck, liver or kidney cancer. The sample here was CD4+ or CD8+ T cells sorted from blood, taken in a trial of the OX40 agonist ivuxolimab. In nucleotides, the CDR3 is TGTGCCAGCAGCCCCCTCGGGGGGGGCAATCAGCCCCAGCATTTT. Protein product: CASSPLGGGNQPQHF.